This T cell receptor (beta chain) was profiled in a study of beta chain features in type 1 diabetes. Points from the study as a whole: Among all four CD4+ subsets, Type 1 diabetes patients had TCRB CDR3s that were moderately but significantly shorter.

This clone was found a few times. Its matching antigen is unknown. Every bit of the isolated RNA underwent reverse transcription, so sequencing read expressed TCRB transcripts. Profiled with immunoSEQ multiplex PCR; TCRdb holds only in-frame clones, not every one. The table includes hundreds of thousands of clones, around an eighth detected once. V was trimmed by 0 bases and J by 6 bases, leaving 9 bases between them. Germline CDR1 reads SEHNR; CDR2 reads FQNEAQ (reference sequence). CDR3 length: 14 amino acids. The receptor was isolated from a man aged 18 to 29 with type 1 diabetes. Sequencing was carried out using naive CD4+ T cells from blood. The chain links TRBV7-9 to TRBJ1-5, with D uncertain. This chain's CDR3 is CASSLAGPGQPQHF. CDR3 bases: TGTGCCAGCAGCTTAGCAGGGCCGGGTCAGCCCCAGCATTTT.